The next 4 T cell receptor beta chains were all read from a single sample in a study of shared clonotypes between healthy human individuals. Here immunoSEQ multiplex PCR was the method, and the copy in TCRdb shows in-frame clones only, minus some. The repertoire holds 90,000 to 100,000 clones, roughly 50% seen once, with over 12% in the top ten. Sequencing was carried out using PBMCs. The source is a woman aged 40 to 50 in good health. Some clones in this sample may be carry-over from other donors' samples.

The chain combines TRBV4-1 with TRBJ2-7; D is uncertain. The CDR3 spans 12 residues. Germline loops: CDR1 MGHRA, CDR2 YSYEKL. V was clipped by 5 bases and J by 4 bases, with 9 bases between them. CDR3 in amino acids: CASSRIGYEQYF. CDR3 bases: TGCGCCAGCAGCAGGATAGGATACGAGCAGTACTTC.

The sample holds many counts of this clone. The chain links TRBV30 to TRBJ1-1, with 7 bases matching TRBD1. J gave up 5 bases and V 1 base, and 7 bases lay outside the gene matches. The CDR3 covers 14 residues. Germline values: CDR1 GTSNPN, CDR2 SVGIG (reference sequence). CDR3 residues: CAWSATGVQTEAFF. CDR3 DNA: TGTGCCTGGAGTGCAACAGGGGTCCAGACTGAAGCTTTCTTT. Using reference TRBV30 and TRBJ1-1 for the parts outside the CDR3, the full variable domain is SQTIHQWPATLVQPVGSPLSLECTVEGTSNPNLYWYRQAAGRGLQLLFYSVGIGQISSEVPQNLSASRPQDRQFILSSKKLLLSDSGFYLCAWSATGVQTEAFFGQGTRLTVV.

This clone is deemed medium-sized. This sequence joins TRBV19 and TRBJ2-6; tentatively, D is TRBD1 (6 bases). Trimming left V 3 bases short and J 0 bases short, with 12 bases between. There are 17 residues in the CDR3. From germline, CDR1 is LNHDA and CDR2 SQIVND (reference sequence). The CDR3 spells CASSISGQTSGANVLTF. The CDR3 coding sequence is TGTGCCAGTAGTATTTCTGGACAGACCTCTGGGGCCAACGTCCTGACTTTC.

This clone appeared many times. The rearrangement uses TRBV10-3 and TRBJ2-3; D is perhaps TRBD1 (5 bases). Deletions cut 6 bases from V and 0 bases from J, with 10 bases between. Germline-derived CDR1 and CDR2 are ENHRY and SYGVKD. The CDR3 sequence is 14 residues long. The CDR3: CAISRQKSTDTQYF. Here the CDR3 DNA reads TGTGCCATCAGCCGACAGAAAAGCACAGATACGCAGTATTTT.